These T cell receptor beta chains were read from a single sample in a study of blood T cell repertoires in COVID-19. The repertoire was sequenced with immunoSEQ multiplex PCR; TCRdb's copy has only in-frame clones and lacks some. The sample lists about 160,000 clones, 78% occurring once. The sequenced sample was peripheral blood. The source of these receptors is a woman of 80 years or more with acute or convalescent COVID-19. Each CDR3 is given with its conserved first and last residue. Each record gives: clone size, J gene, V gene, D gene, CDR3 DNA, CDR3 protein. A D gene is named only where the DNA matches it firmly. Only some rows state a clone size, as once, few, many or a class for expanded clones.

>NA|TRBJ2-1|TRBV5-1|TRBD2
TGCGCCAGCTCCCCCAGGGTGGTAGCGGGAGACAATGAGCAGTTCTTC
CASSPRVVAGDNEQFF
>NA|TRBJ2-2|TRBV7-2|NA
TGTGCCAGCAGCCCGCAACGGGGTATCGGGGAGCTGTTTTTT
CASSPQRGIGELFF
>NA|TRBJ2-7|TRBV12-3/TRBV12-4|NA
TGTGCCACCCGTAGGGGGGGGGCCCACGAGCAGTACTTC
CATRRGGAHEQYF
>NA|TRBJ1-4|TRBV18|NA
TGTGCCAGCTCACCGGGCAGGGATGAAAAACTGTTTTTT
CASSPGRDEKLFF
>few|TRBJ2-5|TRBV5-1|NA
TGCGCCAGCAGCTTTGGTAACCGGGGATCACAAGAGACCCAGTACTTC
CASSFGNRGSQETQYF
>few|TRBJ2-7|TRBV5-4|TRBD1
TGTGCCAGCAGCCGGGGTGGGACAGGGGGCTACGAGCAGTACTTC
CASSRGGTGGYEQYF
>NA|TRBJ1-2|TRBV5-1|NA
TGCGCCAGCAGCTTGGGAGCTGCTGTGCACACCTTC
CASSLGAAVHTF
>NA|TRBJ2-7|TRBV7-9|TRBD2
TGTGCCAGCAGCCCTGGGACTAGCGGACCCTACGAGCAGTACTTC
CASSPGTSGPYEQYF
>NA|TRBJ1-2|TRBV6-1|NA
TGTGCCAGCAGTGAAGCGCTCCAGGGAGGGGGCTACACCTTC
CASSEALQGGGYTF
>NA|TRBJ2-3|TRBV5-1|NA
TGCGCCACGGGTTTGGGACAAAACACAGATACGCAGTATTTT
CATGLGQNTDTQYF
>NA|TRBJ2-7|TRBV15|TRBD2
TGTGCCACCAGCAGAGGCCGGACTAGCGGACGGGAGCAGTACTTC
CATSRGRTSGREQYF
>NA|TRBJ2-7|TRBV14|NA
TGTGCCAGCAGCCAAGGCGGGCGTGCCTACGAGCAGTACTTC
CASSQGGRAYEQYF
>NA|TRBJ2-7|TRBV7-2|NA
TGTGCCAGCAGCTTACAGGACTACGAGCAGTACTTC
CASSLQDYEQYF
>NA|TRBJ2-3|TRBV7-9|NA
TGTGCCAGCGCTATAGACGCGGGAGATACGCAGTATTTT
CASAIDAGDTQYF
>NA|TRBJ1-1|TRBV27|NA
TGTGCCAGCAGTTTGACGGGAATGAACACTGAAGCTTTCTTT
CASSLTGMNTEAFF
>NA|TRBJ2-7|TRBV6-5|NA
TGTGCCAGCAGTTCCATCTCGGGGGAAAGCGGCGAGCAGTACTTC
CASSSISGESGEQYF
>NA|TRBJ2-7|TRBV3-1/TRBV3-2|TRBD2
TGTGCCAGCAGCCAATCGGGGACTAGCGGATCCTACGAGCAGTACTTC
CASSQSGTSGSYEQYF
>NA|TRBJ2-3|TRBV10-2|NA
TGCGCCAGCAGTGCCCCGATGCGTGGCACAGATACGCAGTATTTT
CASSAPMRGTDTQYF
>once|TRBJ1-1|TRBV5-8|NA
TGTGCCAGCAGCTTGGCCGGGGGTTACCACACTGAAGCTTTCTTT
CASSLAGGYHTEAFF
>NA|TRBJ1-5|TRBV2|NA
TGTGCCAGCAGTCCCGAGGGGGTTTCGCCCCAGCATTTT
CASSPEGVSPQHF
>NA|TRBJ1-6|TRBV10-1|TRBD1
TGCGCCAGCAGCCGGGACAGGGTGAATTCACCCCTCCACTTT
CASSRDRVNSPLHF
>NA|TRBJ1-1|TRBV5-1|NA
TGCGCCAGCAGGAGAGATGGTTCCGGCACTGAAGCTTTCTTT
CASRRDGSGTEAFF
>NA|TRBJ2-1|TRBV21-1|NA
TGTGCCAGCAGCAGGCGGAGCAATGAGCAGTTCTTC
CASSRRSNEQFF
>many|TRBJ2-5|TRBV5-4|NA
TGTGCCAGCAGCCCCCCCGGAGGATTACGAGAGACCCAGTACTTC
CASSPPGGLRETQYF
>NA|TRBJ2-7|TRBV11-2|TRBD2
TGTGCCAGCAGCTCCTTAGCGGGAGTCGGGAACGAGCAGTACTTC
CASSSLAGVGNEQYF
>NA|TRBJ2-7|TRBV6-6|NA
TGTGCCAGCAGTTACTCCGGGGTGGAGCAGTACTTC
CASSYSGVEQYF
>NA|TRBJ1-5|TRBV7-9|NA
TGTGCCAGCAGCTTAGAGACAGTCGGCCAGCCCCAGCATTTT
CASSLETVGQPQHF
>NA|TRBJ2-2|TRBV6-1|NA
TGTGCCAGCAGTGAGCAAACAGGTTACACCGGGGAGCTGTTTTTT
CASSEQTGYTGELFF
>NA|TRBJ2-1|TRBV7-8|TRBD2
TGTGCCAGCAAACACCTAGCGGGAGGGCTAAGCTCCTACAATGAGCAGTTCTTC
CASKHLAGGLSSYNEQFF
>few|TRBJ1-2|TRBV19|NA
TGTGCCAGTAGTATGGCACAGGGTGGTGGCTACACCTTC
CASSMAQGGGYTF
>NA|TRBJ1-5|TRBV6-5|NA
TGTGCCAGCAGTTTTGACACTTCCTATCAGCCCCAGCATTTT
CASSFDTSYQPQHF
>NA|TRBJ2-7|TRBV19|NA
TGTGCCAGTAGGAGTATAGGAGGCCCTGGGTACGAGCAGTACTTC
CASRSIGGPGYEQYF
>NA|TRBJ2-7|TRBV7-9|NA
TGTGCCAGCAGCTTAACAGGAATAATCTACGAGCAGTACTTC
CASSLTGIIYEQYF
>NA|TRBJ1-5|TRBV6-5|NA
TGTGCCAGCAGGCTACTACAGGGACAGCCCCAGCATTTT
CASRLLQGQPQHF
>NA|TRBJ1-6|TRBV4-1|NA
TGCGCCAGCAGCCAAGGCCACAGGGCGTTCGCGAATTCACCCCTCCACTTT
CASSQGHRAFANSPLHF
>NA|TRBJ1-1|TRBV6-5|NA
TGTGCCAGCCGAAGGGAGGGGAACACTGAAGCTTTCTTT
CASRREGNTEAFF
>NA|TRBJ2-1|TRBV5-8|TRBD2
TGTGCCAGCAGGAGAATTAGCGGGAGTAATGAGCAGTTCTTC
CASRRISGSNEQFF
>NA|TRBJ2-7|TRBV11-2|TRBD1
TGTGCCAGCAGCATTCTCGGGACAGTTTCCTACGAGCAGTACTTC
CASSILGTVSYEQYF
>NA|TRBJ1-6|TRBV19|TRBD1
TGTGCCACCAGGGACAGGGGAAGTAATTCACCCCTCCACTTT
CATRDRGSNSPLHF
>NA|TRBJ1-1|TRBV18|NA
TGTGCCAGCTCACCAATGGGGAGGAACACTGAAGCTTTCTTT
CASSPMGRNTEAFF
>NA|TRBJ1-2|TRBV2|TRBD1
TGTGCCAGCAACAACAGGGGGCTCGGCTATGGCTACACCTTC
CASNNRGLGYGYTF
>NA|TRBJ1-1|TRBV5-1|TRBD1
TGCGCCAGCAGCACGGGACAGGGGGGATTAACTGAAGCTTTCTTT
CASSTGQGGLTEAFF
>NA|TRBJ1-5|TRBV7-6|NA
TGTGCCAGCAGCACCGGGAGCCAAAGCAATCAGCCCCAGCATTTT
CASSTGSQSNQPQHF
>NA|TRBJ1-6|TRBV2|TRBD1
TGTGCCAGCGGGGACAGAACAAATTCACCCCTCCACTTT
CASGDRTNSPLHF
>few|TRBJ1-1|TRBV19|TRBD1
TGTGCCAGTAGTATAGGTGGGACAGGGGGCACTGAAGCTTTCTTT
CASSIGGTGGTEAFF
>once|TRBJ2-7|TRBV5-6|NA
TGTGCCAGCACCTCGATAGCCCAAGCGGCGCCCTACGAGCAGTACTTC
CASTSIAQAAPYEQYF
>NA|TRBJ2-7|TRBV12-3/TRBV12-4|NA
TGTGCCAGCAGACAGGGCCGAGGGGAGCAGTACTTC
CASRQGRGEQYF
>NA|TRBJ1-1|TRBV29-1|NA
TGCAGCGTGAACAGGAACACTGAAGCTTTCTTT
CSVNRNTEAFF
>NA|TRBJ1-5|TRBV19|TRBD1
TGTGCCAGTAGGGGGACAGGGGTGGATCAGCCCCAGCATTTT
CASRGTGVDQPQHF
>NA|TRBJ2-3|TRBV27|NA
TGTGCCAGCAGTTTATACGGGACTGAGGCAGATACGCAGTATTTT
CASSLYGTEADTQYF
>NA|TRBJ2-3|TRBV28|NA
TGTGCCAGCAGCCCACCGGGGGGCGCAGATACGCAGTATTTT
CASSPPGGADTQYF
>NA|TRBJ2-6|TRBV5-8|NA
TGTGCCAGCAGCGTGGAGGGGGGGCGCGTCCTGACTTTC
CASSVEGGRVLTF
>few|TRBJ2-3|TRBV6-1|TRBD2
TGTGCCAGCAGTGAACTCTTTAGCGGGGGGGCCAACACAGATACGCAGTATTTT
CASSELFSGGANTDTQYF